This T cell receptor beta chain originates from a study of cytomegalovirus exposure and HLA in healthy donors (TCRdb year 2017). Looking at the study overall: The 550 to 750 repertoires of the first cohort and the 120 validation repertoires were produced on the same platform, according to a later analysis. The study was designed to test whether signatures of past pathogen exposure could be identified by cataloging public T cell receptors. Along with the approximately 700-subject first cohort, a separate validation cohort of more than 90 different subjects was used. High-throughput TCR immunosequencing, statistical association of individual TCRs with disease status, and machine learning were combined to predict cytomegalovirus infection status. The investigation overall reported the following: The validation cohort had no HLA typing available for a later analysis, so co-occurrence within that cohort was assessed over all 120 or so repertoires. A later analysis found that TCRs clustered in the first cohort also tended to co-occur in the roughly 120 validation repertoires, with 94% of cluster scores above 0. Three of the identified cytomegalovirus-associated TCR beta chains were confirmed in vitro to be specific for cytomegalovirus antigens. It was suggested by the authors that the approach could potentially be generalized to other disease states and immunological phenotypes. Most TCR sequences were seen in very few donors, while some public TCRs were found in many individuals. A total of fewer than 200 TCR beta chains were listed by the study as associated with cytomegalovirus. The classifier was reported to diagnose cytomegalovirus status with high specificity and sensitivity in both the original cohort and the validation cohort.

Regarding this clone: The antigen this receptor binds is unknown. The input lacks base qualities; no much larger clone sits a single base away.

The library was built by means of the immunoSEQ multiplex PCR assay. Per the source publication's procedure: A statistical classification framework was built for diagnosing cytomegalovirus status from the catalog of TCR beta chain sequences. What TCRdb holds here is the immuneACCESS table cut down to in-frame rearrangements. Part of the clones is not present; checked against another copy, under half of the missing clones reflect an unresolved V gene, and the others are unexplained. D and trimming were read from the DNA, whereas the V and J calls and clone size are those reported in that table. The sample yields under 250,000 clones; approximately 90% were counted once. Roughly 2.5% of the sample goes to the ten largest clones. The CDR3 goes from the cysteine to the phenylalanine over 12 residues. Just the 36-base CDR3 DNA is kept, in frame starting at base 1. V is clipped by 7 bases and J by 4 bases, and the sequence between their germline boundaries is 8 bases long. CDR1 and CDR2, looked up from the germline V gene, are SNHLY and FYNNEI.

Donors formed part of the validation cohort, which comprised some 120 subjects and was distinct from the first cohort of 550 to 850 subjects. The TCR originated in a young man in good health and CMV-seronegative. The sequenced sample was PBMCs. The sequence is built from TRBV2 and TRBJ1-3, with an unclear D gene assignment. The CDR3 reads as follows: CASKGAGNTIYF. DNA sequence: TGTGCCAGCAAGGGAGCCGGAAACACCATATATTTT. Reference TRBV2 and TRBJ1-3 proteins supply the regions before and after the CDR3; the full variable domain is: EPEVTQTPSHQVTQMGQEVILRCVPISNHLYFYWYRQILGQKVEFLVSFYNNEISEKSEIFDDQFSVERPDGSNFTLKIRSTKLEDSAMYFCASKGAGNTIYFGEGSWLTVV.